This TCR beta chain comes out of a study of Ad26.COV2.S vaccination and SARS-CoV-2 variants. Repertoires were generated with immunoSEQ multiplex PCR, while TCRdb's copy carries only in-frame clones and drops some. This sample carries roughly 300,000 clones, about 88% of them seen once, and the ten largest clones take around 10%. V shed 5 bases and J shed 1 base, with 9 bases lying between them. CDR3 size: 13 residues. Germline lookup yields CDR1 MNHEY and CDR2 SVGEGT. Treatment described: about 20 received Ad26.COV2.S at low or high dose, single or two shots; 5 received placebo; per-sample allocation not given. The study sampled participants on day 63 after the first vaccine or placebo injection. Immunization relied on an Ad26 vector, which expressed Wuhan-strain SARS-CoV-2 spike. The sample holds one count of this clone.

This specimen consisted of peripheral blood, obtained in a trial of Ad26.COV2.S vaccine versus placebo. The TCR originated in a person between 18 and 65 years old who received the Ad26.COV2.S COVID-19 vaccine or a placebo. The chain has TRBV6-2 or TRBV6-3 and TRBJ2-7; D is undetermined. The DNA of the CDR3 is TGTGCCAGCAGTAGGGCTGGTTCCTACGAGCAGTACTTC. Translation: CASSRAGSYEQYF.